This entry lists 23 T cell receptor beta chains sequenced from one sample in a study of T cell changes during pregnancy in multiple sclerosis. Here immunoSEQ multiplex PCR was the method, and the copy in TCRdb shows in-frame clones only, minus some. The repertoire holds tens of thousands of clones, with just over 90% as singletons. The sequencing used CD4+ T cells from peripheral blood mononuclear cells, collected in the second trimester of pregnancy. Every receptor here comes from a female donor with multiple sclerosis, enrolled in a pregnancy study.

DNA for the CDR3: TGTGCCAGCACTAGACTAGTTCAAGAGACCCAGTACTTC. Translation gives CASTRLVQETQYF. The chain recombines TRBV6-1 with TRBJ2-5; weak D call: TRBD2 (6 bases). V was pared by 7 bases and J by 2 bases, with 11 bases between. The CDR3 loop spans 13 amino acids. Germline CDR1 MNHNS, CDR2 SASEGT.

The rearrangement joins TRBV27 to TRBJ2-7; 10 nucleotides match TRBD1. V lost 4 bases, J lost 5 bases, and 11 bases stayed unmatched. The germline V gene has CDR1 MNHEY and CDR2 SMNVEV (reference sequence). The CDR3 is 16 residues long. CDR3 loop: CASSYIRDRGSHEQYF. CDR3 DNA sequence: TGTGCCAGCAGTTATATAAGGGACAGGGGTTCTCACGAGCAGTACTTC.

The J gene is TRBJ2-1, the V gene TRBV5-1; 13 nucleotides match TRBD2. This CDR3 has 15 amino acids. J lost 8 bases, V lost 4 bases, and 6 bases had no gene match. The germline V gene has CDR1 SGHRS and CDR2 YFSETQ. CDR3: CASSPGLAGLDEQFF. The CDR3 bases are TGCGCCAGCAGCCCGGGACTAGCGGGATTGGATGAGCAGTTCTTC.

This chain joins TRBV19 and TRBJ2-3; 8 bases fit TRBD1. V shed 4 bases, J shed 4 bases, and the junction held 4 bases outside the gene matches. The CDR3 is 14 residues long. Looked up from germline, CDR1 is LNHDA and CDR2 is SQIVND (reference sequence). Here the CDR3 reads CASSKGQGPDTQYF. CDR3 DNA: TGTGCCAGTAGTAAAGGACAGGGCCCAGATACGCAGTATTTT.

This chain's CDR3 is CASRKGLESSYEQYF. CDR3 nucleotides: TGTGCCAGCAGGAAGGGGCTGGAGAGCTCCTACGAGCAGTACTTC. V is TRBV2 and J is TRBJ2-7, with D maybe TRBD1 (5 bases). Germline CDR1 SNHLY, CDR2 FYNNEI. Trimming took off 6 bases at V and 0 bases at J, with 15 bases between the two ends. There are 15 residues in the CDR3.

V usage is TRBV19 and J usage is TRBJ1-2; tentatively, D is TRBD1 (5 bases). The V gene's germline CDR1 is LNHDA and CDR2 SQIVND (reference sequence). The V gene lost 4 bases and the J gene lost 3 bases, with 12 bases spanning the gap. The CDR3 consists of 14 residues. The CDR3 loop reads CASSKAGWDYGYTF. As DNA, the CDR3 is TGTGCCAGTAGTAAAGCAGGGTGGGACTATGGCTACACCTTC.

This clone was recorded once. The chain links TRBV28 to TRBJ2-7; D may be TRBD1 (6 bases). The CDR3 has 12 residues. V gave up 5 bases and J gave up 11 bases, with 16 bases separating them. The germline V gene encodes CDR1 MDHEN and CDR2 SYDVKM. This CDR3 reads CASSGRWDTEYF. The CDR3 nucleotides read TGTGCCAGCAGTGGCCGGTGGGACACAGAGTACTTC.

The chain combines TRBV11-3 with TRBJ1-2; D may be TRBD1 (5 bases). This CDR3 region has 14 residues. Trimming pared 2 bases from V and 2 bases from J, leaving 9 bases between. Germline CDR1 SGHNT, CDR2 YENEEA. The CDR3 nucleotides read TGTGCCAGCAGCTTAAACCCAGGGAACTATGGCTACACCTTC. It translates to CASSLNPGNYGYTF.

The chain employs TRBV2 and TRBJ2-3; 13 bases map to TRBD2. The CDR3 has 16 amino acids. With V trimmed by 6 bases and J by 6 bases, 9 bases remained unmatched. The germline V gene encodes CDR1 SNHLY and CDR2 FYNNEI. CDR3 nucleotide sequence: TGTGCCAGCAGAGCTAGGACTAGCGGGGGATGGGATACGCAGTATTTT. The encoded protein is CASRARTSGGWDTQYF.

The chain joins TRBV2 to TRBJ1-5; 9 bases match TRBD1. The length of the CDR3 is 15 residues. J was trimmed by 5 bases and V by 3 bases; bases with no gene match: 5. The germline V gene has CDR1 SNHLY and CDR2 FYNNEI. The CDR3 DNA reads TGTGCCAGCAGTGATCTGTACAGGGGGCATCAGCCCCAGCATTTT. Translating gives CASSDLYRGHQPQHF.

The table lists this clone with a few counts. The V and J genes are TRBV19 and TRBJ2-3; D possibly corresponds to TRBD2 (6 bases). The CDR3 covers 13 residues. Germline CDR1 and CDR2: LNHDA and SQIVND (reference sequence). Deletions cut 10 bases from V and 3 bases from J, with 14 bases between. The CDR3: CATGDRATDTQYF. The DNA for the CDR3 is TGTGCCACGGGAGACAGAGCTACAGATACGCAGTATTTT.

The chain employs TRBV29-1 and TRBJ2-3; the match to TRBD2 covers 7 bases. CDR3 length: 14 residues. The ends lost 5 bases at V and 5 bases at J; junction bases unmatched: 10. Germline CDR1 SQVTM, CDR2 ANQGSEA. The CDR3 region is CSVQTSLLVDTQYF. In DNA form, the CDR3 reads TGCAGCGTTCAGACTAGCCTGTTGGTAGATACGCAGTATTTT.

This sequence joins TRBV6-6 and TRBJ1-6, with D possibly TRBD1 on 6 matching bases. The CDR3 extends over 14 amino acids. Trimming pared 2 bases from V and 6 bases from J, leaving 8 bases between. The germline gives CDR1 MNHNY, CDR2 SVGAGI (reference sequence). CDR3 bases: TGTGCCAGCAGTTACGCGGGGGCTAATTCACCCCTCCACTTT. Amino acids: CASSYAGANSPLHF.

The chain joins TRBV18 to TRBJ1-1; TRBD1 is a possible D gene (5 bases). With 2 bases removed from V and 2 bases from J, the gap between germline ends came to 15 bases. CDR1 is KGHSH and CDR2 is LQKENI in the germline V gene. This CDR3 comprises 16 residues. The CDR3 nucleotides read TGTGCCAGCTCACCATACTGGGGGAGGAAAAACACTGAAGCTTTCTTT. Residues: CASSPYWGRKNTEAFF.

V and J are TRBV5-1 and TRBJ2-4; D is perhaps TRBD1 (5 bases). Trimming took 3 bases from V and 6 from J, leaving 13 bases between them. Germline V gene sequence: CDR1 SGHRS, CDR2 YFSETQ. This CDR3 is 14 amino acids long. Here the CDR3 DNA reads TGCGCCAGCAGCTCGCAGGGTCAGGCAAACATTCAGTACTTC. Translated, it gives CASSSQGQANIQYF.

The genes are TRBV30 and TRBJ1-4, with TRBD1 matching 7 bases. Losses at the gene ends were 3 bases for V and 5 bases for J; bases not matched to a gene: 6. This CDR3 has 14 amino acids. CDR1 and CDR2 from the germline V gene are GTSNPN and SVGIG (reference sequence). CDR3 nucleotides: TGTGCCTGGAGAGTCAAGGGGGCAAATGAAAAACTGTTTTTT. This translates into CAWRVKGANEKLFF.

The chain combines TRBV5-1 with TRBJ2-1; TRBD2 aligns across 7 bases. The trim removed 0 bases at V and 10 bases at J, leaving 13 bases unmatched. This CDR3 region has 16 residues. CDR1 and CDR2 from the germline V gene are SGHRS and YFSETQ. CDR3 sequence reads: CASSLVSGGRISEQFF. CDR3 coding DNA: TGCGCCAGCAGCTTGGTTAGCGGCGGGAGAATATCCGAGCAGTTCTTC.

The chain employs TRBV5-8 and TRBJ1-5, with D unresolved. The V and J ends lost 0 bases and 0 bases respectively, with 10 bases between them. The CDR3 runs to 16 residues. Germline V gene data show CDR1 as SGHTS and CDR2 as YDEGEE. In nucleotides, the CDR3 is TGTGCCAGCAGCTTGGGACAACTTAATAGCAATCAGCCCCAGCATTTT. Translation gives CASSLGQLNSNQPQHF.

The chain uses TRBV19 and TRBJ1-6; no firm D call. CDR1 is LNHDA and CDR2 is SQIVND in the germline V gene (reference sequence). The CDR3 loop spans 15 amino acids. Between the trimmed V and J ends, which lost 5 bases and 7 bases, there was a span of 15 bases. CDR3 sequence reads: CASSPPGPKNSPLHF. Written as DNA, the CDR3 is TGTGCCAGTAGTCCTCCGGGTCCCAAAAATTCACCCCTCCACTTT.

The chain has TRBV5-6 and TRBJ1-4, with D maybe TRBD1 (6 bases). Germline V gives CDR1 SGHDT, CDR2 YYEEEE. V lost 1 base, J lost 8 bases, and 18 bases lay in between. This CDR3 spans 16 amino acids. The DNA for the CDR3 is TGTGCCAGCAGCTTGATACCTACAGGGATAGGGGAAAAACTGTTTTTT. This codes for CASSLIPTGIGEKLFF.

The chain uses TRBV5-6 and TRBJ2-2; the match to TRBD2 covers 11 bases. The V gene end was trimmed by 5 bases and the J gene end by 6 bases; junction bases not matched to a gene: 6. CDR1 SGHDT and CDR2 YYEEEE come from the germline V gene. The CDR3 is 15 amino acids. The CDR3 protein is CASRPPSGGPGELFF. The CDR3 DNA reads TGTGCCAGCAGGCCCCCTAGCGGGGGGCCCGGGGAGCTGTTTTTT.

This sequence joins TRBV9 and TRBJ1-4, with 8 bases identical to TRBD1. The trim removed 3 bases at V and 8 bases at J, leaving 9 bases unmatched. This CDR3 has 15 amino acids. From germline, CDR1 is SGDLS and CDR2 YYNGEE. As DNA, the CDR3 is TGTGCCAGCAGCGGTTCCGGGACAGGAGGCGAAAAACTGTTTTTT. This encodes CASSGSGTGGEKLFF.

This chain joins TRBV7-9 and TRBJ2-5; 11 nucleotides match TRBD2. The ends lost 2 bases at V and 14 bases at J; junction bases unmatched: 13. In germline, CDR1 is SEHNR, CDR2 FQNEAQ (reference sequence). There are 15 residues in the CDR3. CDR3 DNA sequence: TGTGCCAGCAGCTTAAAATCAGGACTAGCGGGCGCTTTTTACTTC. Translation gives CASSLKSGLAGAFYF.